The 15 T cell receptor beta chains in this list originate from one sample, sequenced in a study of Ad26.COV2.S vaccination and SARS-CoV-2 variants. Treatment denoted: around 19 received Ad26.COV2.S at low or high dose, single or two shots; about 5 received placebo; per-sample allocation not given. The samples were gathered on day 63 after the first injection of vaccine or placebo. The protocol was immunoSEQ multiplex PCR, while the TCRdb copy is restricted to in-frame clones and leaves out a portion. The data hold about 350,000 clones, with around nine tenths observed a single time. Material: peripheral blood, obtained in a trial of Ad26.COV2.S vaccine versus placebo. The receptors derive from a person aged 18-60 years who received the Ad26.COV2.S COVID-19 vaccine or a placebo.

The gene calls are TRBV19 and TRBJ1-3; 9 bases map to TRBD1. Germline V CDR1 and CDR2: LNHDA, SQIVND (reference sequence). After removal of 6 bases from V and 7 bases from J, the junction contained 13 bases not matched to a gene. There are 16 residues in the CDR3. CDR3 sequence reads: CASSRPGQGMGNTIYF. DNA of the CDR3: TGTGCCAGTAGCCGACCGGGACAGGGCATGGGTAACACCATATATTTT.

The chain combines TRBV5-5 with TRBJ2-2; 8 nucleotides align to TRBD1. The CDR3 contains 15 residues. Germline loops: CDR1 SGHKS, CDR2 YYEKEE (reference sequence). With 7 bases clipped from V and 0 bases from J, the junction kept 5 bases outside the gene matches. The CDR3 sequence: CASRRTGPNTGELFF. CDR3 nucleotide sequence: TGTGCCAGCCGGAGGACAGGGCCGAACACCGGGGAGCTGTTTTTT.

The J gene is TRBJ2-7, the V gene TRBV19; D is unclear. The germline V and J ends were trimmed by 8 bases and 0 bases, with 14 bases remaining between them. Germline CDR1 reads LNHDA; CDR2 reads SQIVND (reference sequence). The CDR3 length is 14 residues. CDR3 nucleotide sequence: TGTGCCAGTTCAGTAACAGTAACCTCCTACGAGCAGTACTTC. Amino acids: CASSVTVTSYEQYF.

The chain uses TRBV25-1 and TRBJ2-7, with D unclear. Trimming removed 5 bases from V and 3 bases from J, with 5 bases in between. The germline V gene encodes CDR1 MGHDK and CDR2 SYGVNS. The CDR3 has 11 amino acids. The CDR3 DNA sequence: TGTGCCAGCAGTCCAAACTACGAGCAGTACTTC. The encoded protein is CASSPNYEQYF.

Note on this clone: This same CDR3 is encoded by further DNA sequences in the sample. The chain is built from TRBV30 and TRBJ1-1; D is uncertain. Germline CDR1 and CDR2: GTSNPN and SVGIG (reference sequence). V lost 2 bases to trimming and J lost 1 base, with 8 bases between them. The CDR3 has 13 residues. CDR3 nucleotides: TGTGCCTGGAGTAAGGCATCGAACACTGAAGCTTTCTTT. Translated, it gives CAWSKASNTEAFF.

The rearrangement uses TRBV7-9 and TRBJ1-1; D ambiguous. The germline CDR1 and CDR2 sequences are SEHNR and FQNEAQ (reference sequence). This CDR3 is built from 11 residues. V was clipped by 5 bases and J by 7 bases, with 8 bases between them. CDR3 loop: CASSVGIEAFF. CDR3 coding DNA: TGTGCCAGCAGCGTCGGGATTGAAGCTTTCTTT.

The chain uses TRBV9 and TRBJ1-1; possibly TRBD1 for D (5 bases). The CDR3 sequence is 13 residues long. Trimming pared 2 bases from V and 6 bases from J, leaving 11 bases between. Germline V lookup: CDR1 SGDLS, CDR2 YYNGEE. CDR3: CASSVGVGPEAFF. CDR3 DNA: TGTGCCAGCAGCGTGGGGGTGGGCCCTGAAGCTTTCTTT.

The V and J genes are TRBV27 and TRBJ2-1; 14 bases are shared with TRBD2. The J segment lost 9 bases and the V segment lost 1 base, leaving 8 bases of the junction unmatched. The CDR3 is 17 residues long. CDR1 and CDR2 (germline): MNHEY, SMNVEV (reference sequence). The CDR3 loop reads CASSLFVTSGRVVEQFF. CDR3 nucleotides: TGTGCCAGCAGTTTATTTGTGACTAGCGGGAGGGTGGTTGAGCAGTTCTTC.

This clone was observed once. The V gene is TRBV6-5, the J gene TRBJ2-2; 9 nucleotides align to TRBD1. Germline V gene data show CDR1 as MNHEY and CDR2 as SVGAGI. This CDR3 has 14 residues. J lost 4 bases, V lost 8 bases, and 5 bases had no gene match. CDR3 DNA sequence: TGTGCCAGCCGGACAGGGGTGGCCACCGGGGAGCTGTTTTTT. It yields the protein CASRTGVATGELFF.

This chain uses TRBV29-1 with TRBJ2-3; 14 nucleotides align to TRBD2. J lost 5 bases, V lost 4 bases, and 5 bases had no gene match. The length of the CDR3 is 15 residues. CDR1 and CDR2 (germline): SQVTM, ANQGSEA. DNA of the CDR3: TGCAGCGTTGGGGGACTAGCGGGAGTTCAAGATACGCAGTATTTT. Protein sequence: CSVGGLAGVQDTQYF.

This clone was counted a single time. V is TRBV7-2 and J is TRBJ2-1; 10 bases are a match to TRBD2. V was clipped by 5 bases and J by 4 bases; unmatched bases: 5. Germline values: CDR1 SGHTA, CDR2 FQGNSA. This CDR3 contains 15 residues. CDR3 amino acids: CASSPRTSGYNEQFF. The CDR3 region has the DNA TGTGCCAGCAGCCCGAGGACTAGCGGTTACAATGAGCAGTTCTTC.

The genes are TRBV19 and TRBJ2-2, with D maybe TRBD1 (6 bases). Germline V gives CDR1 LNHDA, CDR2 SQIVND (reference sequence). CDR3 length equals 12 residues. Trimming took 6 bases from V and 6 from J, leaving 8 bases between them. The CDR3 reads CASRYRAGELFF. The CDR3 bases are TGTGCCAGTAGGTACAGGGCCGGGGAGCTGTTTTTT.

This clone was found once. The chain joins TRBV5-1 to TRBJ2-1; 11 nucleotides line up with TRBD2. V shed 4 bases and J 4 bases; nucleotides not matched to a gene: 4. Germline V gene lookup returns CDR1 SGHRS and CDR2 YFSETQ. This CDR3 has 15 amino acids. The CDR3 spells CASSPGTSGYNEQFF. The CDR3 DNA follows: TGCGCCAGCAGCCCGGGGACTAGCGGTTACAATGAGCAGTTCTTC.

The chain joins TRBV2 to TRBJ2-5; D perhaps matches TRBD1 (5 bases). The CDR3 contains 14 residues. Per germline, CDR1 SNHLY and CDR2 FYNNEI. The V and J ends lost 3 bases and 4 bases respectively, with 12 bases between them. The CDR3 sequence: CASSEDTWGETQYF. In DNA, the CDR3 is TGTGCCAGCAGTGAGGACACTTGGGGAGAGACCCAGTACTTC.

The gene calls are TRBV5-4 and TRBJ1-2, with D uncertain. CDR1 is SGHNT, CDR2 YYREEE, per germline (reference sequence). Trimming shortened V by 0 bases and J by 2 bases, and 5 bases separated the two germline ends. There are 13 residues in the CDR3. The CDR3 is CASSLAANYGYTF. In DNA form, the CDR3 reads TGTGCCAGCAGCTTGGCAGCAAACTATGGCTACACCTTC.